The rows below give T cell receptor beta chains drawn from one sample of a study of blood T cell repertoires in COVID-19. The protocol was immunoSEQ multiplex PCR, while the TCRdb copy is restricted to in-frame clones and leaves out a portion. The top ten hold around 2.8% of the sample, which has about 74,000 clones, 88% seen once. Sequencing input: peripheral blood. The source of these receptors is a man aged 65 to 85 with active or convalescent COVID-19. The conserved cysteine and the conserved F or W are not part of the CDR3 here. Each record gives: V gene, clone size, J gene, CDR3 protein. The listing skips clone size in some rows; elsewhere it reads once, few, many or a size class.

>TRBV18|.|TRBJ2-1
ASHKGDRGIYNEQF
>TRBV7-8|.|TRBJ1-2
ASSPQGGFGYGYT
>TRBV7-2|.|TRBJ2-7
ASSFSLAAPYEQY
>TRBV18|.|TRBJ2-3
ASSERQDSKDTQY
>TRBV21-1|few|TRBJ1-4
ASSALETGANEKLF
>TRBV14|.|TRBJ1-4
ASSLRRDRDEKLF
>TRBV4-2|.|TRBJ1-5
ASSQGWSGGGQPQH
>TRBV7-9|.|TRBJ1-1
ASSFQTGLNTEAF
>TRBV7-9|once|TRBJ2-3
ASSSPGGGGDTQY
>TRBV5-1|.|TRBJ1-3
ASSPGQSGNTIY
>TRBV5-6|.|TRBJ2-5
ASSFRGLETQY
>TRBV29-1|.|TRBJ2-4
SVGGGRVPANIQY
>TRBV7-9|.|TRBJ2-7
ASSSVAGVSYEQY
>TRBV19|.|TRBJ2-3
ASSTDSPTQY
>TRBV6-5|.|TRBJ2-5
ASAGQGLKTQY
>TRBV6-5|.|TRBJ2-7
ASSPGLTSYEQY
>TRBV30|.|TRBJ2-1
AWTRYNEQF
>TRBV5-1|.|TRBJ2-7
ASSSSPQGHGSYEQY
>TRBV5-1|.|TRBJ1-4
ASSLEFQEKLF
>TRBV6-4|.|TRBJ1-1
ASRPRGEAF